This section outlines one T cell receptor beta chain sequence together with its context. The antigen is not known. This specimen comes from a study of OX40 agonist ivuxolimab in advanced cancers. The wider study: Partial responses were achieved by three patients: one hepatocellular carcinoma, two cutaneous melanoma.

CDR1 is SGHDT, CDR2 YYEEEE, per germline. The CDR3 covers 12 residues. The ends lost 4 bases at V and 11 bases at J; junction bases unmatched: 6. Whole-study results and caveats: Expanded clones tended on average to be more numerous among CD8+ T cells than CD4+. Determination of antigen specificity was not performed for the expanded peripheral T cells.

Patients were ineligible given autoimmune disease history or systemic immunosuppression. Clones were read by immunoSEQ multiplex PCR, and TCRdb kept only the in-frame ones, dropping some. The sample has 41,000 or so clones, 70% to 90% seen once. This chain connects TRBV5-6 to TRBJ2-5, with 9 bases matching TRBD1. The TCR was taken from an adult with an advanced solid tumor such as melanoma, head and neck, liver or kidney cancer. Here the sequenced sample was CD4+ or CD8+ T cells sorted from blood, taken in a trial of the OX40 agonist ivuxolimab. CDR3 protein: CASSPGTGQQYF. CDR3 DNA: TGTGCCAGCAGCCCCGGGACAGGGCAGCAGTACTTC.